These 6 T cell receptor beta chains share one sample of origin, sequenced in a study of blood T cell repertoires in COVID-19. The protocol was immunoSEQ multiplex PCR, while the TCRdb copy is restricted to in-frame clones and leaves out a portion. The table includes 180,000 or so clones, roughly 88% detected once. Sequenced: PBMCs or T cells enriched from blood (not recorded which). These TCRs come from a woman between 55 and 75 years old who had recovered from COVID-19.

The chain carries TRBV2 and TRBJ2-7; no firm D call. V shed 4 bases and J shed 3 bases, with 13 bases lying between them. The CDR3 covers 14 residues. Looked up from germline, CDR1 is SNHLY and CDR2 is FYNNEI. CDR3: CASSGSRGGYEQYF. CDR3 nucleotide sequence: TGTGCCAGCAGTGGATCTCGCGGCGGCTACGAGCAGTACTTC.

The chain uses TRBV19 and TRBJ1-2, with D possibly TRBD1 on 5 matching bases. CDR3 size: 14 residues. V was shortened by 6 bases and J by 1 base, with 12 bases between the two germline ends. The germline V gene has CDR1 LNHDA and CDR2 SQIVND (reference sequence). The CDR3 nucleotides read TGTGCCAGTAGCATTGGACAACTTAACTATGGCTACACCTTC. Translated: CASSIGQLNYGYTF.

This clone is a singleton in its sample. The chain recombines TRBV18 with TRBJ1-5; TRBD1 aligns across 8 bases. The germline CDR1 and CDR2 sequences are KGHSH and LQKENI. The CDR3 extends over 15 amino acids. V lost 6 bases to trimming and J lost 3 bases; unmatched junction nucleotides: 7. This CDR3 is CASSLRTGINQPQHF. CDR3 DNA sequence: TGTGCCAGCTCCCTCAGGACAGGGATCAATCAGCCCCAGCATTTT.

This chain links TRBV5-5 with TRBJ1-5; the D is unclear. Between the trimmed V and J ends, which lost 1 base and 6 bases, there was a span of 11 bases. The germline CDR1 and CDR2 sequences are SGHKS and YYEKEE (reference sequence). The CDR3 contains 14 residues. The CDR3 protein is CASSLTVGGQPQHF. The CDR3, as DNA: TGTGCCAGCAGCTTGACAGTCGGAGGTCAGCCCCAGCATTTT.

V usage is TRBV11-2 and J usage is TRBJ2-2; D is perhaps TRBD1 (5 bases). V lost 5 bases and J lost 5, with 12 bases in between. The CDR3 spans 14 residues. The germline V gene encodes CDR1 SGHAT and CDR2 FQNNGV. DNA for the CDR3: TGTGCCAGCAGCCCAAGGGGCGGAACCGGGGAGCTGTTTTTT. It translates to CASSPRGGTGELFF.

Only a few counts were recorded for this clone. The V and J genes are TRBV28 and TRBJ2-3; D possibly corresponds to TRBD1 (5 bases). Trimming took off 6 bases at V and 2 bases at J, with 15 bases between the two ends. Germline CDR1 MDHEN, CDR2 SYDVKM. There are 15 residues in the CDR3. The CDR3 here is CASSPGHRHTDTQYF. The CDR3 nucleotides read TGTGCCAGCAGCCCCGGACACCGTCACACAGATACGCAGTATTTT.